This TCR beta chain is from a study of T cells in Graves' hyperthyroidism and ophthalmopathy. The study, taken as a whole, reports: Most clonotypes that expanded in the thyroid above 0.001 also showed up in blood.

Between the trimmed V and J ends, which lost 3 bases and 7 bases, there was a span of 12 bases. CDR3 size: 12 residues. Germline CDR1 reads DFQATT; CDR2 reads SNEGSKA (reference sequence). Amplified regions were TCR beta CDR3 sequences from RNA transcripts. In the first-round RT-PCR of the TCR CDR3, the HTBI primer set was used. TCRdb itself ran the multiplex PCR reads through MiXCR, one entry per CDR3 protein. The sample has roughly 510,000 distinct CDR3 sequences; 46% are singletons. The sample holds a few counts of this clonotype. The target antigen is unknown. Uncontrolled infection, other autoimmune disease, pregnancy or lactation barred patients from enrollment. In making diagnoses, clinical symptoms, serum thyroxine and TRAb, thyroid ultrasound and orbital computed tomography were all used.

The TCR sequence derives from an adult woman with Graves' disease, either hyperthyroidism or ophthalmopathy (not recorded which). This chain joins TRBV20-1 and TRBJ2-5, with D tentatively TRBD2 (5 bases). What was sequenced was peripheral blood or thyroid tissue (not recorded which). CDR3 bases: TGCAGTGCTAGTAGGCGCGAGGGGACCCAGTACTTC. It codes for CSASRREGTQYF.